The source of this TCR beta chain is a study of T cells in Graves' hyperthyroidism and ophthalmopathy. Regions amplified from RNA transcripts were the TCR beta CDR3 regions. Initially, a first-round RT-PCR of the TCR CDR3 employed the HTBI primer set. TCRdb processed the multiplex PCR reads anew with MiXCR; each CDR3 protein has one entry. The sample lists approximately 600,000 distinct CDR3 sequences, about a fifth seen once, with about 34% in the top ten. About 10 ml fresh peripheral blood yielded the PBMCs. This CDR3 region has 24 residues. V trimming: 1 base; J trimming: 0 bases; junction bases outside the gene matches: 25. The germline gives CDR1 MDHEN, CDR2 SYDVKM.

V usage is TRBV28 and J usage is TRBJ1-5; the match to TRBD1 covers 9 bases. Sequencing was done on a sample of blood. The sequence was collected from a man aged 25-45 years with Graves' ophthalmopathy. CDR3 nucleotide sequence: TGTGCCAGCAGTTTATCGAAGAAAATCCCGGGACAGGGAACCTTATTCAATAGCAATCAGCCCCAGCATTTT. Protein sequence: CASSLSKKIPGQGTLFNSNQPQHF.